Reported below is one TCR beta chain. Its antigen has not been determined. Base qualities are not provided; no much larger clone lies one nucleotide away. The data belong to a study of blood T cell repertoires in COVID-19 (dated by TCRdb to between 2020 and 2021). Background on the whole study: Samples covering the acute and convalescent phases of COVID-19 were provided by collaborators in the United States, Italy and Spain. The prospective study material was composed of cDNA or gDNA derived from T cells, B-cell-depleted T cells, or PBMCs. Deeply sampled blood TCRbeta repertoires from subjects exposed to, actively infected with, or recovered from COVID-19 were included in the dataset. A freely available public database, intended as a resource for researchers studying the immune response to SARS-CoV-2, is where the repertoires were released. The samples were drawn from two sources: the first 160 participants of the ongoing ImmuneRACE study, and 1,000 to 1,500 subjects contributed by 6 global collaborators. Sample metadata almost always included a de-identified subject ID, COVID-19 status, age in years and sex. Where available, HLA class I and class II types were obtained from metadata supplied by the sample provider rather than from assay-based typing.

Counted from cysteine to phenylalanine, this CDR3 has 16 amino acids. CDR3 DNA is the only sequence kept; it has 48 bases, read in frame from the first base. Germline trimming: 7 bases from V, 5 bases from J; junction bases outside gene matches: 12. Sequences SNHLY (CDR1) and FYNNEI (CDR2) are obtained from the germline V gene. TCRbeta CDR3 regions were amplified from genomic DNA using the immunoSEQ Assay, a bias-controlled multiplex PCR. The authors' analysis ran thus. Within the assay, amplification of reference gene primers was used to estimate how many nucleated cells each sample contained. To quantify the absolute abundance of each unique TCRbeta CDR3 rearrangement, sequence reads were collapsed and filtered. For each sample, productive Simpson clonality was calculated by taking the square root of Simpson's diversity index across productive rearrangements. This is the immuneACCESS table as TCRdb keeps it, with only in-frame sequences that have V and J called. A part of the clones is gone; compared with another copy, unresolved V genes explain less than half, and the rest is unexplained. The V and J calls and clone size come from that table; D and trimming were worked out from the DNA. The sample data list under 200,000 clones, and approximately 85% of these were observed just once. The ten biggest clones cover about 5% of the sample.

On the study overall, not on this receptor specifically: How much clinical and demographic metadata was included differed by source and by participant, and the metadata was provided uncurated.

Whole blood was collected in K2EDTA tubes by collaborating institutions according to the institutions' own protocols. For TCRbeta analysis, collaborator samples were shipped as frozen whole blood, as isolated PBMCs, or as DNA extracted from either sample type. The V gene is TRBV2 and the J gene is TRBJ2-3; 10 central bases correspond to TRBD2. The receptor was derived from a woman of 80 years or more with acute or convalescent COVID-19. The source material was peripheral blood. The CDR3 in this case is CASTRGLAGVGDTQYF. The nucleotide sequence is given as TGTGCCAGCACCCGGGGGCTAGCGGGAGTGGGAGATACGCAGTATTTT.